This is a list of T cell receptor beta chains from one sample in a study of cytomegalovirus exposure and HLA in healthy donors. Method: immunoSEQ multiplex PCR; TCRdb's copy keeps in-frame clones and lacks some. The sample has around 110,000 clones, roughly 85% seen once. The specimen sequenced was PBMCs. The origin of the receptors is a man aged 30 to 45 in good health and CMV-seropositive. Each CDR3 is given with its conserved first and last residue. The D gene is left open where the match is weak. Only part of the rows carry a size: once, few, many, or a class if the clone is expanded.

DNA	CDR3	D	J	size	V
TGTGCCAGCAGTTTTACCCCTGATTGGACAGGATTGAACACTGAAGCTTTCTTT	CASSFTPDWTGLNTEAFF	TRBD1	TRBJ1-1	-	TRBV28
TGCGCCAGCAGCTTTTATGGGGGCATGCAAGGTCTGTTTTTT	CASSFYGGMQGLFF	-	TRBJ1-4	-	TRBV5-1
TGTGCCAGCAGCGTACACAGGGAAGATACGCAGTATTTT	CASSVHREDTQYF	-	TRBJ2-3	-	TRBV7-2
TGTGCCAGCAGTGTCGGACTAGCGGGCACAGATACGCAGTATTTT	CASSVGLAGTDTQYF	TRBD2	TRBJ2-3	few	TRBV2
TGTGCCAGCAGTTTCGACAGAAACGAGCAGTACTTC	CASSFDRNEQYF	-	TRBJ2-7	-	TRBV6-6
TGTGCCAGCACAGAACTAATTAATCAGCCCCAGCATTTT	CASTELINQPQHF	-	TRBJ1-5	once	TRBV2
TGTGCCATCAGTGAGTCTTACGGGCAGGGAGGATCTGAAGCTTTCTTT	CAISESYGQGGSEAFF	-	TRBJ1-1	-	TRBV10-3
TGCGCCAGCAGCTTGAGCTCTTACACTGAAGCTTTCTTT	CASSLSSYTEAFF	-	TRBJ1-1	-	TRBV5-1
TGTGCCAGCAGCACCCGGACAAGATTCTACAATGAGCAGTTCTTC	CASSTRTRFYNEQFF	-	TRBJ2-1	-	TRBV11-2
TGTGCCAGCAGCAGTCTCAGGGGATCCTATGGCTACACCTTC	CASSSLRGSYGYTF	-	TRBJ1-2	few	TRBV5-4
TGCAGCGTTTCAATCCGGGGGAGATCCTATGGCTACACCTTC	CSVSIRGRSYGYTF	-	TRBJ1-2	-	TRBV29-1
TGTGCCAGCAGCCTCATAGGGACAGGTGGGCACACCTTC	CASSLIGTGGHTF	TRBD1	TRBJ1-2	-	TRBV7-9
TGTGCCAGCAGCCCGTGGACAGATAATCAGCCCCAGCATTTT	CASSPWTDNQPQHF	-	TRBJ1-5	-	TRBV7-8